The text below deals with one TCR beta chain. This entry comes from a study of blood T cell repertoires in COVID-19. As for the study in general: COVID-19 samples collected from the United States, Italy and Spain covered acute and convalescent phases. T cells, B-cell-depleted T cells, or PBMCs provided the cDNA or gDNA that served as material.

CDR1 SGHTA and CDR2 FQGTGA come from the germline V gene. This CDR3 has 16 amino acids. Trimming took off 3 bases at V and 9 bases at J, with 18 bases between the two ends. Original analysis: Estimation of nucleated cell counts was performed using reference gene primer amplification. The repertoire was sequenced with immunoSEQ multiplex PCR; TCRdb's copy has only in-frame clones and lacks some. D and trimming come from the DNA, and the V and J calls and clone size come from that table. Among about 25,000 clones listed, 65% to 85% were seen once. The TCR was taken from a man in his fifties with active or convalescent COVID-19. The specimen was peripheral blood. The rearrangement uses TRBV7-3 and TRBJ1-6; perhaps TRBD1 as D (6 bases). The CDR3 DNA reads TGTGCCAGCAGCTTTCGAGAACAGGGCCGGGGTTCACCCCTCCACTTT. Translated: CASSFREQGRGSPLHF.